The source of this TCR beta chain is a study of shared clonotypes between healthy human individuals. As regards this clone: Its antigen is not identified.

Trimming took off 6 bases at V and 0 bases at J, with 20 bases between the two ends. CDR1 is MNHEY and CDR2 is SMNVEV in the germline V gene (reference sequence). The CDR3 is 17 residues long. CD45RO negativity and positive selection for CCR7 defined naive CD8 cells, a population that excluded terminally differentiated effector memory CD45RA+ cells. Study-wide points: Memory subsets generally showed lower estimated richness than naive subsets.

Measured with immunoSEQ multiplex PCR; TCRdb has only the in-frame clones, and not every one. The table includes fewer than 700,000 clones, roughly 96% detected once. The material sequenced was naive CD8+ T cells sorted from blood. The chain recombines TRBV27 with TRBJ2-5; perhaps TRBD2 as D (6 bases). The clonotype comes from a woman aged 25 to 39 in good health. This chain's CDR3 is CASSPLMSGGYQETQYF. The CDR3 coding sequence is TGTGCCAGCAGCCCTCTTATGAGCGGAGGGTACCAAGAGACCCAGTACTTC.